This passage covers 27 T cell receptor beta chains from one sample sequenced in a study of blood T cell repertoires in COVID-19. Sequencing used immunoSEQ multiplex PCR; TCRdb keeps in-frame clones, though not all of them. The sample has some 260,000 clones, roughly 84% seen once. Input material: peripheral blood. Every receptor here comes from a woman in her forties who had recovered from COVID-19.

This chain links TRBV18 with TRBJ2-3, with 10 nucleotides matching TRBD1. Looked up from germline, CDR1 is KGHSH and CDR2 is LQKENI. The CDR3 runs 16 residues. V was pared by 1 base and J by 0 bases, with 1 base of the junction left unmatched. CDR3 residues: CASSPRQGASTDTQYF. The CDR3 DNA follows: TGTGCCAGCTCACCACGACAGGGGGCAAGCACAGATACGCAGTATTTT.

The rearrangement links TRBV2 to TRBJ1-5; D uncertain. Germline V gene lookup returns CDR1 SNHLY and CDR2 FYNNEI. Trimming removed 8 bases at V and 9 bases at J, with 14 bases between. CDR3 length: 12 amino acids. CDR3 in amino acids: CASDPGRGPQHF. In DNA, the CDR3 is TGTGCCAGCGACCCAGGCCGGGGGCCCCAGCATTTT.

The chain joins TRBV3-1 (or the pseudogene TRBV3-2) to TRBJ1-2, with 10 nucleotides matching TRBD1. The trim removed 0 bases at V and 4 bases at J, leaving 8 bases unmatched. The CDR3 is 17 residues long. Per the germline V gene, CDR1 is LGHDT and CDR2 is YNNKEL (reference sequence). The DNA of the CDR3 is TGTGCCAGCAGCCAAGATAGACCGACAGGGGGCTCCTATGGCTACACCTTC. Amino acid sequence: CASSQDRPTGGSYGYTF.

The chain combines TRBV27 with TRBJ1-2; 7 positions agree with TRBD1. The CDR3 has 13 residues. V shed 6 bases and J 8 bases; nucleotides not matched to a gene: 9. CDR1 and CDR2 from the germline V gene are MNHEY and SMNVEV (reference sequence). This chain's CDR3 is CASRTPRTGGYTF. For the CDR3, the DNA is TGTGCCAGCAGGACCCCAAGGACAGGCGGCTACACCTTC.

This chain links TRBV27 with TRBJ2-7, with a weak D call TRBD1 (6 bases). Trimming pared 1 base from V and 3 bases from J, leaving 13 bases between. The germline CDR1 and CDR2 sequences are MNHEY and SMNVEV (reference sequence). This CDR3 contains 15 residues. CDR3 sequence (DNA): TGTGCCAGCAGTTTATTTGGGGGCGCCGGCTACGAGCAGTACTTC. Its protein product is CASSLFGGAGYEQYF.

The J gene is TRBJ2-2, the V gene TRBV27; weak D call: TRBD1 (5 bases). CDR1 and CDR2 from the germline V gene are MNHEY and SMNVEV (reference sequence). This CDR3 is built from 15 residues. V lost 1 base and J lost 4, with 10 bases in between. CDR3: CASSLYPGSTGELFF. The DNA of the CDR3 is TGTGCCAGCAGTTTATATCCAGGGTCCACCGGGGAGCTGTTTTTT.

The chain couples TRBV28 to TRBJ2-4, with D hard to call. Germline V lookup: CDR1 MDHEN, CDR2 SYDVKM. Trimming pared 5 bases from V and 1 base from J, leaving 15 bases between. The CDR3 consists of 16 residues. The CDR3 nucleotides are TGTGCCAGCAGTGCCCTAGGAATGTCCGCCAAAAACATTCAGTACTTC. Its translation: CASSALGMSAKNIQYF.

The CDR3 DNA is TGTGCCTGGAGTAGGACCCAAATAAGGACTAGCGGGAGGTGGAATGAGCAGTTCTTC. Translating gives CAWSRTQIRTSGRWNEQFF. The chain carries TRBV30 and TRBJ2-1; 14 bases agree with TRBD2. The CDR3 sequence is 19 residues long. The germline gives CDR1 GTSNPN, CDR2 SVGIG (reference sequence). J gave up 7 bases and V 2 bases, and 16 bases lay outside the gene matches.

This chain joins TRBV4-1 and TRBJ2-7, with a tentative D call TRBD2 (5 bases). The CDR3 extends over 15 amino acids. The V gene's germline CDR1 is MGHRA and CDR2 YSYEKL. With 1 base removed from V and 2 bases from J, the gap between germline ends came to 12 bases. The chain's CDR3 is CASSQATGKTYEQYF. The CDR3 DNA reads as TGCGCCAGCAGCCAAGCAACCGGGAAGACCTACGAGCAGTACTTC.

The rearrangement links TRBV19 to TRBJ2-7, with 9 nucleotides matching TRBD1. Germline assignment: CDR1 LNHDA and CDR2 SQIVND (reference sequence). Trimming took 8 bases from V and 6 from J; bases not matched to a gene: 11. The CDR3 extends over 14 amino acids. CDR3 sequence: CASSRTGAGGEQYF. DNA of the CDR3: TGTGCCAGTTCCAGGACAGGGGCGGGTGGCGAGCAGTACTTC.

V usage is TRBV7-9 and J usage is TRBJ2-1; D might be TRBD2 (6 bases). The V gene's germline CDR1 is SEHNR and CDR2 FQNEAQ (reference sequence). The V end was cut by 4 bases, the J end by 3 bases, with 25 bases between. This CDR3 has 19 residues. CDR3 loop: CASSSRRIDGGVYYNEQFF. The CDR3, as DNA: TGTGCCAGCAGCTCCCGCAGGATTGACGGGGGAGTCTACTACAATGAGCAGTTCTTC.

The chain has TRBV18 and TRBJ1-2, with a weak D call TRBD1 (5 bases). The V end was cut by 8 bases, the J end by 2 bases, with 15 bases between. CDR1 and CDR2 (germline): KGHSH, LQKENI. This CDR3 contains 14 residues. In DNA, the CDR3 is TGTGCCAGCACAGCTGACAGTTCAAACTATGGCTACACCTTC. This translates into CASTADSSNYGYTF.

V is TRBV15 and J is TRBJ1-5; no reliable D call. This CDR3 comprises 14 residues. Germline loops: CDR1 LNHNV, CDR2 YYDKDF (reference sequence). Trimming left V 3 bases short and J 7 bases short, with 13 bases between. The CDR3 coding sequence is TGTGCCACCAGCAGTCGCACCACGGGGCAGCCCCAGCATTTT. It codes for CATSSRTTGQPQHF.

The rearrangement uses TRBV14 and TRBJ2-5, with no clear D. The germline V gene has CDR1 SGHDN and CDR2 FVKESK. The CDR3 contains 11 residues. V dropped 2 bases and J dropped 4 bases, with 2 bases sitting between them. This CDR3 is CASSQRETQYF. The CDR3 coding sequence is TGTGCCAGCAGCCAACGAGAGACCCAGTACTTC.

The V call is TRBV3-1 (or the pseudogene TRBV3-2), the J call TRBJ2-1, with D possibly TRBD2 on 6 matching bases. The CDR3 is 16 amino acids. CDR1 and CDR2 (germline): LGHDT, YNNKEL (reference sequence). V lost 4 bases, J lost 6 bases, and 19 bases lay in between. This CDR3 reads CASSLAGRSSFNEQFF. The DNA of the CDR3 is TGTGCCAGCAGCCTCGCTGGGAGGTCGAGCTTCAATGAGCAGTTCTTC.

This sequence joins TRBV19 and TRBJ1-6; perhaps TRBD1 as D (6 bases). Per germline, CDR1 LNHDA and CDR2 SQIVND (reference sequence). There are 16 residues in the CDR3. V lost 5 bases and J lost 4, with 15 bases in between. CDR3 DNA sequence: TGTGCCAGTAGTGCTCCCTCAGGGGAATATAATTCACCCCTCCACTTT. Translated, it gives CASSAPSGEYNSPLHF.

V is TRBV30 and J is TRBJ1-6, with 8 positions matching TRBD1. The CDR3 is 14 amino acids. Germline trimming cut 0 bases from V and 10 bases from J; bases unmatched to any gene: 5. CDR1 and CDR2 from the germline V gene are GTSNPN and SVGIG (reference sequence). Here the CDR3 DNA reads TGTGCCTGGAGTGTGTCCAGGGGGCGATCACCCCTCCACTTT. Translated: CAWSVSRGRSPLHF.

The V and J genes are TRBV9 and TRBJ2-2, with D perhaps matching TRBD1 (6 bases). The germline V and J ends were trimmed by 0 bases and 6 bases, with 9 bases remaining between them. The CDR3 has 14 amino acids. Germline V lookup: CDR1 SGDLS, CDR2 YYNGEE. CDR3 sequence reads: CASSVVPGAGELFF. The CDR3 nucleotides read TGTGCCAGCAGCGTAGTTCCAGGGGCCGGGGAGCTGTTTTTT. Together with reference TRBV9 and TRBJ2-2, the CDR3 gives the full variable domain: DSGVTQTPKHLITATGQRVTLRCSPRSGDLSVYWYQQSLDQGLQFLIQYYNGEERAKGNILERFSAQQFPDLHSELNLSSLELGDSALYFCASSVVPGAGELFFGEGSRLTVL.

CDR3 region: CASSLYPLNYGYTF. The CDR3 DNA follows: TGTGCCAGCAGTTTATATCCCCTAAACTATGGCTACACCTTC. The chain couples TRBV27 to TRBJ1-2, with unresolved D. Trimming left V 1 base short and J 2 bases short, with 8 bases between. This CDR3 is built from 14 residues. Germline assignment: CDR1 MNHEY and CDR2 SMNVEV (reference sequence).

The J gene is TRBJ2-2, the V gene TRBV2, with D uncertain. V was clipped by 6 bases and J by 2 bases, with 16 bases between them. This CDR3 has 16 amino acids. CDR1 and CDR2 from the germline V gene are SNHLY and FYNNEI. The CDR3 region has the DNA TGTGCCAGCAGCCCCTGGTATGTGAGCAACACCGGGGAGCTGTTTTTT. Protein: CASSPWYVSNTGELFF.

The rearrangement uses TRBV3-1 (or the pseudogene TRBV3-2) and TRBJ1-4; 9 bases align to TRBD1. Germline values: CDR1 LGHDT, CDR2 YNNKEL (reference sequence). Unmatched junction bases numbered 10, after V lost 3 bases and J lost 8 bases. This CDR3 has 16 residues. The CDR3 here is CASSQAPGQGGEKLFF. Here the CDR3 DNA reads TGTGCCAGCAGCCAGGCACCGGGACAGGGTGGCGAAAAACTGTTTTTT.

The V gene is TRBV3-1 (or the pseudogene TRBV3-2), the J gene TRBJ1-2; D might be TRBD1 (5 bases). The CDR3 is 14 amino acids. Germline loops: CDR1 LGHDT, CDR2 YNNKEL (reference sequence). With 0 bases removed from V and 4 bases from J, the gap between germline ends came to 9 bases. The CDR3 bases are TGTGCCAGCAGCCAAGATCGGACAACCTATGGCTACACCTTC. Translation: CASSQDRTTYGYTF.

This clone was picked up a small number of times. The chain links TRBV5-1 to TRBJ2-5, with D perhaps TRBD2 (5 bases). This CDR3 is built from 14 residues. The germline V gene has CDR1 SGHRS and CDR2 YFSETQ. Between the trimmed V and J ends, which lost 3 bases and 7 bases, there was a span of 16 bases. The CDR3 DNA sequence: TGCGCCAGCAGCTCTAGCTGGAGTATCGGGACCCAGTACTTC. It translates to CASSSSWSIGTQYF.

This clone has more than one count but fewer than ten. This chain uses TRBV27 with TRBJ2-1; TRBD2 agrees at 9 bases. CDR3 length equals 14 residues. The ends lost 6 bases at V and 6 bases at J; junction bases unmatched: 6. Germline values: CDR1 MNHEY, CDR2 SMNVEV (reference sequence). This CDR3 is CASRIAGAINEQFF. The CDR3 region has the DNA TGTGCCAGCAGGATAGCGGGGGCCATCAATGAGCAGTTCTTC.

The rearrangement links TRBV6-1 to TRBJ1-5, with no clear D. With 0 bases removed from V and 9 bases from J, the gap between germline ends came to 15 bases. CDR1 MNHNS and CDR2 SASEGT come from the germline V gene. The CDR3 totals 15 residues. In nucleotides, the CDR3 is TGTGCCAGCAGTGAAGCCCCGACCGTCGGGTGGCCCCAGCATTTT. Translated: CASSEAPTVGWPQHF.

The V and J genes are TRBV6-5 and TRBJ2-5; a weak D match, TRBD2 (6 bases). Per the germline V gene, CDR1 is MNHEY and CDR2 is SVGAGI. Trimming stripped 7 bases from V and 2 bases from J, with 17 bases between. The CDR3 runs 15 residues. The CDR3 nucleotides are TGTGCCAGCACTCGAGGGGCTAGCGAACAAGAGACCCAGTACTTC. Its translation: CASTRGASEQETQYF.

The chain recombines TRBV19 with TRBJ1-5; possibly TRBD1 for D (5 bases). V gave up 3 bases and J gave up 7 bases, with 16 bases separating them. Germline lookup yields CDR1 LNHDA and CDR2 SQIVND (reference sequence). The CDR3 covers 15 residues. CDR3 nucleotide sequence: TGTGCCAGTAGTATGATCGGGGGAGTGAGCCAGCCCCAGCATTTT. Amino acids: CASSMIGGVSQPQHF.